This TCR beta chain was observed in a study of T cell changes during pregnancy in multiple sclerosis (dated by TCRdb to about 2019). In the study overall: The study examined how the T cell repertoire changed over the course of pregnancy in women with multiple sclerosis.

The table lists this clone with a count of one. No antigen is known for it. No base qualities exist here, and no much larger clone lies one base off it. Libraries were made using the immunoSEQ multiplex PCR assay. Sourced from immuneACCESS, this table was stored by TCRdb with only in-frame sequences that have V and J called. A share of the clones is absent; for the studies checked, an unresolved V gene accounts for under half, and the remainder has no known explanation. A total of about 32,000 clones appear in this sample, nearly 90% of them only once. The biggest ten clones account for 8% to 11% of the sample. The source material was CD8+ T cells from peripheral blood mononuclear cells, sampled in the second trimester of pregnancy. The clonotype originates from a female donor with multiple sclerosis, enrolled in a pregnancy study.

The nucleotide sequence reads TGTGCCAGCAGCTCTCCCCGGGACAGAAACTACGAGCAGTACTTC. Translation gives CASSSPRDRNYEQYF. The chain links TRBV7-9 with TRBJ2-7, and TRBD1 aligns with 7 junction nucleotides. V has 4 bases trimmed and J has 3 bases trimmed; junction bases matching no gene number 9. The CDR3 measures 15 amino acids from cysteine to phenylalanine. Only the CDR3 DNA is retained, 45 bases long and in frame from the first base. The CDR1 and CDR2 encoded by the germline V gene (reference sequence) are SEHNR and FQNEAQ.